Here is one T cell receptor (beta chain) with its context. The antigen is undetermined. Sequencing libraries made from TCR beta cDNA carried unique molecular identifiers. TCRdb itself ran the PCR reads through MiXCR, one entry per CDR3 protein. The sample includes about half a million distinct CDR3 sequences, 40% to 55% seen only once; the top ten take about 12%. This sample is part of a study of post-analysis software for immune sequencing data. Overall study context: The cohort encompassed relapsing-remitting, secondary progressive and progressive-relapsing multiple sclerosis disease courses. Study observations and caveats: Higher frequency in patients than in controls was seen for several TRBV segments, with TRBV5-6, TRBV5-1 and TRBV20-1 among them.

There are 13 residues in the CDR3. Trimming pared 9 bases from V and 2 bases from J, leaving 12 bases between. The germline V gene has CDR1 KGHDR and CDR2 SFDVKD. The receptor's source is a girl between 5 and 17 years old with multiple sclerosis. The chain uses TRBV24-1 and TRBJ1-2; D not certain. Sequenced: blood. The chain's CDR3 is CATAGSGNYGYTF. In DNA form, the CDR3 reads TGTGCCACCGCCGGGAGCGGAAACTATGGCTACACCTTC.